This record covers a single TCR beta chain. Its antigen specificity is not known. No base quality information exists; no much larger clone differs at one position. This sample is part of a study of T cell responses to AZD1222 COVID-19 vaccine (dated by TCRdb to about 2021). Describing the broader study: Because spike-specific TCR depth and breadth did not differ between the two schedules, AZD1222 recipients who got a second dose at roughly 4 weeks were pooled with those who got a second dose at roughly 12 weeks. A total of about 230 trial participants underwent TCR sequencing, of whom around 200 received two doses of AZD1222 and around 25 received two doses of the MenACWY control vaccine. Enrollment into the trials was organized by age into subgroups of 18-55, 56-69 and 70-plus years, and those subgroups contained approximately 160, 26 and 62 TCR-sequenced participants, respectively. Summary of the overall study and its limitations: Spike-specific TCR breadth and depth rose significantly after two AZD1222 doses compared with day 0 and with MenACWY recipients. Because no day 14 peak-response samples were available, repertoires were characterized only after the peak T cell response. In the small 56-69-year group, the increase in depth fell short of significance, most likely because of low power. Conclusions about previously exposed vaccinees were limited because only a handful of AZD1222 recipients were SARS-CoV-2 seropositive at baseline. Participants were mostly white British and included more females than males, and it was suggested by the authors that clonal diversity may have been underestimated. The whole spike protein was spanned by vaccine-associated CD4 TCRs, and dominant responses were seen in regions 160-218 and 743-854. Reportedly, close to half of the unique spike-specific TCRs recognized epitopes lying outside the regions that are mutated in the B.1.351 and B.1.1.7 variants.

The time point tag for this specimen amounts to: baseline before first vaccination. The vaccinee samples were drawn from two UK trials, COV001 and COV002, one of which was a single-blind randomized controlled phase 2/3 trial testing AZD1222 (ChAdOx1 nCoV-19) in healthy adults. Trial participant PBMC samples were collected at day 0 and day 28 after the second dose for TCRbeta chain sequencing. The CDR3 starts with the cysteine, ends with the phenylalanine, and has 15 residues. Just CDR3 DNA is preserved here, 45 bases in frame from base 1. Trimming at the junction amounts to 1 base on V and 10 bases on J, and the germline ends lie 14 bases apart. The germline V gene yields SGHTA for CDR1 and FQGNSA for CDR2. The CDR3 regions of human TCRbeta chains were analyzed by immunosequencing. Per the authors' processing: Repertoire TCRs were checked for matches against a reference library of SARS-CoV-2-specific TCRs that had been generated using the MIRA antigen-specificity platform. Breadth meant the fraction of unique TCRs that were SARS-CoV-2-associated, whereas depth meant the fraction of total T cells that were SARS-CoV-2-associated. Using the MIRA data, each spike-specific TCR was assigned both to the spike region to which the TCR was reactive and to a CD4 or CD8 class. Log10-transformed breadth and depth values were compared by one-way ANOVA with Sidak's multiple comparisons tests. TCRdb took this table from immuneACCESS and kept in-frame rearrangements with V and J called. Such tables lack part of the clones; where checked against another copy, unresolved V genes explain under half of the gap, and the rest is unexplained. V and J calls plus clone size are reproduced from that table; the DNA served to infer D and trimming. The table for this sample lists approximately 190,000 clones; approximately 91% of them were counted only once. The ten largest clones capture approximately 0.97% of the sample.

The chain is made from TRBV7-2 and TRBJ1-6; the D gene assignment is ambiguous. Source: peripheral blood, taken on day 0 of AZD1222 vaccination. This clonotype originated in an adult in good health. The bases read TGTGCCAGCAGCTTAGGGTTCCTAATTATGTCACCCCTCCACTTT. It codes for CASSLGFLIMSPLHF.